The 22 T cell receptor beta chains reported below all come from one sample, sequenced in a study of PD-1 blockade in classical Hodgkin lymphoma. As for time point: cycle 4 day 1 (C4D1), after 6 weeks of nivolumab. All patients experienced relapse after autologous stem cell transplantation, and brentuximab vedotin exposure was variable. Measured with immunoSEQ multiplex PCR; TCRdb has only the in-frame clones, and not every one. Of approximately 52,000 clones detected, about nine tenths appear once; the ten largest clones hold 6% to 7.5%. The starting material was peripheral blood mononuclear cells (PBMCs), obtained before the fourth cycle of nivolumab. These receptor sequences come from a human donor with classical Hodgkin lymphoma.

Only one count was recorded for this clone. CDR3 sequence (DNA): TGTGCCAGCAGCTCCCGGACAGGGGCTGCCTATGGCTACACCTTC. It specifies CASSSRTGAAYGYTF. This chain links TRBV7-9 with TRBJ1-2; 9 bases align to TRBD1. From germline, CDR1 is SEHNR and CDR2 FQNEAQ (reference sequence). The CDR3 runs to 15 residues. V lost 4 bases and J lost 4; bases outside the gene matches: 7.

There are a few counts of this clone. The chain has TRBV5-1 and TRBJ1-6, with TRBD1 matching over 9 bases. Germline V lookup: CDR1 SGHRS, CDR2 YFSETQ. This CDR3 contains 15 residues. Germline trimming cut 6 bases from V and 3 bases from J; bases unmatched to any gene: 4. CDR3 coding DNA: TGCGCCAGCACGGACAGGGGCCTCTATAATTCACCCCTCCACTTT. It yields the protein CASTDRGLYNSPLHF.

The gene calls are TRBV11-2 and TRBJ2-7, with 13 bases that match TRBD2. CDR1 is SGHAT and CDR2 is FQNNGV in the germline V gene. CDR3 length equals 15 residues. The V gene end was trimmed by 5 bases and the J gene end by 3 bases; junction bases not matched to a gene: 4. The DNA of the CDR3 is TGTGCCAGCAGCCCAGGGACTAGCGGGAACTACGAGCAGTACTTC. This codes for CASSPGTSGNYEQYF.

V and J are TRBV10-3 and TRBJ2-7; D gene unclear. Trimming removed 4 bases at V and 2 bases at J, with 9 bases between. The CDR3 totals 13 residues. Per the germline V gene, CDR1 is ENHRY and CDR2 is SYGVKD. The CDR3 loop is CAISVGEPYEQYF. Here the CDR3 DNA reads TGTGCCATCAGTGTTGGGGAACCCTACGAGCAGTACTTC.

The chain employs TRBV4-1 and TRBJ1-2, with a possible D match to TRBD1 (5 bases). Trimming took off 0 bases at V and 4 bases at J, with 12 bases between the two ends. Germline V gene lookup returns CDR1 MGHRA and CDR2 YSYEKL. The CDR3 consists of 15 residues. As DNA, the CDR3 is TGCGCCAGCAGCCAAGATACGGGGGTAGGCTATGGCTACACCTTC. Its translation: CASSQDTGVGYGYTF.

V usage is TRBV18 and J usage is TRBJ2-2; D gene unclear. In germline, CDR1 is KGHSH, CDR2 LQKENI. Trimming pared 2 bases from V and 2 bases from J, leaving 12 bases between. This CDR3 is built from 16 residues. DNA of the CDR3: TGTGCCAGCTCACCAGTGTCGCCTGTCAACACCGGGGAGCTGTTTTTT. It yields the protein CASSPVSPVNTGELFF.

The rearrangement uses TRBV11-3 and TRBJ2-1; 9 nucleotides align to TRBD2. Germline trimming cut 3 bases from V and 5 bases from J; bases unmatched to any gene: 5. CDR1 and CDR2 from the germline V gene are SGHNT and YENEEA. The CDR3 extends over 15 amino acids. Here the CDR3 DNA reads TGTGCCAGCAGCTTGGGCGGGGGGGCCCACAATGAGCAGTTCTTC. Its translation: CASSLGGGAHNEQFF.

This chain joins TRBV15 and TRBJ2-1; 11 nucleotides align to TRBD2. The CDR3 totals 17 residues. The V segment lost 0 bases and the J segment 5 bases; nucleotides outside the gene matches: 6. Looked up from germline, CDR1 is LNHNV and CDR2 is YYDKDF (reference sequence). CDR3 sequence (DNA): TGTGCCACCAGCAGAGATCTTAGCGGGGGGGCTGACAATGAGCAGTTCTTC. Translated, it gives CATSRDLSGGADNEQFF. Full variable domain (outside the CDR3, taken from reference TRBV15 and TRBJ2-1): DAMVIQNPRYQVTQFGKPVTLSCSQTLNHNVMYWYQQKSSQAPKLLFHYYDKDFNNEADTPDNFQSRRPNTSFCFLDIRSPGLGDTAMYLCATSRDLSGGADNEQFFGPGTRLTVL.

CDR3 amino acids: CASSEARGVTEAFF. CDR3 bases: TGTGCCAGCAGTGAAGCGCGAGGGGTCACTGAAGCTTTCTTT. The chain employs TRBV6-1 and TRBJ1-1, with D perhaps matching TRBD1 (5 bases). CDR3 length equals 14 residues. Trimming cost V 0 bases and J 4 bases, with 9 bases left between them. Germline loops: CDR1 MNHNS, CDR2 SASEGT.

The chain links TRBV13 to TRBJ2-4; possibly TRBD2 for D (5 bases). Trimming shortened V by 5 bases and J by 2 bases, and 10 bases separated the two germline ends. The CDR3 is 14 residues long. Germline CDR1 reads PRHDT; CDR2 reads FYEKMQ (reference sequence). The CDR3 bases are TGTGCCAGCAGCCCGGGATACTCCAAAAACATTCAGTACTTC. It specifies CASSPGYSKNIQYF.

This chain joins TRBV19 and TRBJ2-7; D gene uncertain. Germline V gives CDR1 LNHDA, CDR2 SQIVND (reference sequence). Trimming left V 4 bases short and J 0 bases short, with 7 bases between. The CDR3 is made up of 13 amino acids. CDR3 nucleotide sequence: TGTGCCAGTAGTAGGCAGGTCTCCTACGAGCAGTACTTC. Amino acids: CASSRQVSYEQYF.

The gene calls are TRBV6-4 and TRBJ1-6; maybe TRBD1 (5 bases). This CDR3 has 15 amino acids. Germline CDR1 reads MRHNA; CDR2 reads SNTAGT. Trimming took off 6 bases at V and 9 bases at J, with 18 bases between the two ends. In DNA form, the CDR3 reads TGTGCCAGCAGAAGAAAGACAGTTCTAGGTTCACCCCTCCACTTT. It codes for CASRRKTVLGSPLHF.

The CDR3 nucleotides are TGTGCCAGCAGCCCGGGACTAGCGGGAGAAACTAGCACAGATACGCAGTATTTT. Its translation is CASSPGLAGETSTDTQYF. The rearrangement joins TRBV4-2 to TRBJ2-3; 14 positions match TRBD2. The germline V gene encodes CDR1 LGHNA and CDR2 YNFKEQ. The CDR3 is 18 residues long. The trim removed 4 bases at V and 0 bases at J, leaving 6 bases unmatched.

The sample holds a few counts of this clone. V and J are TRBV19 and TRBJ2-2; D may be TRBD2 (6 bases). The germline V gene encodes CDR1 LNHDA and CDR2 SQIVND (reference sequence). The CDR3 has 14 residues. With 5 bases removed from V and 6 bases from J, the gap between germline ends came to 13 bases. The CDR3 region has the DNA TGTGCCAGTAGTTGGGGGAGGCCGGCCGGGGAGCTGTTTTTT. Translating it yields CASSWGRPAGELFF.

The chain recombines TRBV9 with TRBJ2-1; 9 bases agree with TRBD1. From germline, CDR1 is SGDLS and CDR2 YYNGEE. CDR3 length: 15 residues. The V segment lost 4 bases and the J segment 4 bases; nucleotides outside the gene matches: 6. The CDR3 coding sequence is TGTGCCAGCAGCCCAGGGACAGGGTCTTACAATGAGCAGTTCTTC. Translating it yields CASSPGTGSYNEQFF. The entire variable domain, with the rest obtained from reference TRBV9 and TRBJ2-1, is as follows: DSGVTQTPKHLITATGQRVTLRCSPRSGDLSVYWYQQSLDQGLQFLIQYYNGEERAKGNILERFSAQQFPDLHSELNLSSLELGDSALYFCASSPGTGSYNEQFFGPGTRLTVL.

The rearrangement uses TRBV6-5 and TRBJ2-2; TRBD2 matches at 7 bases. The CDR3 has 16 residues. In germline, CDR1 is MNHEY, CDR2 SVGAGI. Trimming cost V 0 bases and J 1 base; bases outside gene matches: 2. CDR3 sequence: CASSYSPGGNTGELFF. The CDR3 coding sequence is TGTGCCAGCAGTTACTCCCCGGGAGGGAACACCGGGGAGCTGTTTTTT.

V gene TRBV6-5 combines with J gene TRBJ1-1; D perhaps matches TRBD1 (5 bases). This CDR3 comprises 13 residues. Trimming left V 6 bases short and J 1 base short, with 9 bases between. Per the germline V gene, CDR1 is MNHEY and CDR2 is SVGAGI. This CDR3 reads CASRTGQNTEAFF. CDR3 DNA sequence: TGTGCCAGCAGAACCGGACAGAACACTGAAGCTTTCTTT.

This rearrangement joins TRBV6-1 to TRBJ2-5, with 7 nucleotides matching TRBD1. The germline V gene has CDR1 MNHNS and CDR2 SASEGT. This CDR3 region has 14 residues. J gave up 2 bases and V 6 bases, and 6 bases lay outside the gene matches. CDR3 protein: CASSENRGQETQYF. The CDR3 DNA reads as TGTGCCAGCAGCGAGAACAGGGGTCAAGAGACCCAGTACTTC.

The rearrangement uses TRBV19 and TRBJ1-6, with D unresolved. Trimming removed 7 bases from V and 0 bases from J, with 10 bases in between. This CDR3 spans 15 amino acids. The V gene's germline CDR1 is LNHDA and CDR2 SQIVND (reference sequence). CDR3 in amino acids: CASTSRSSYNSPLHF. The DNA for the CDR3 is TGTGCCAGTACATCACGGAGCTCCTATAATTCACCCCTCCACTTT. The whole variable domain, filled in from reference TRBV19 and TRBJ1-6, reads DGGITQSPKYLFRKEGQNVTLSCEQNLNHDAMYWYRQDPGQGLRLIYYSQIVNDFQKGDIAEGYSVSREKKESFPLTVTSAQKNPTAFYLCASTSRSSYNSPLHFGNGTRLTVT.

V and J are TRBV18 and TRBJ1-4, with D unclear. CDR1 and CDR2 (germline): KGHSH, LQKENI. The germline V and J ends were trimmed by 6 bases and 0 bases, with 11 bases remaining between them. This CDR3 region has 15 residues. CDR3 protein: CASSTQRATNEKLFF. The CDR3 bases are TGTGCCAGCTCGACCCAACGTGCAACTAATGAAAAACTGTTTTTT.

The CDR3 spells CASSSAGLEGEQFF. In DNA form, the CDR3 reads TGTGCCAGCAGCTCGGCAGGGCTTGAGGGTGAGCAGTTCTTC. The chain carries TRBV11-1 and TRBJ2-1, with D perhaps TRBD1 or TRBD2 (5 bases each). Germline CDR1 SGHAT, CDR2 FQDESV (reference sequence). Trimming stripped 4 bases from V and 9 bases from J, with 16 bases between. There are 14 residues in the CDR3.

This clone appeared once. As DNA, the CDR3 is TGTGCCAGCAGCGCCCGGGACAACAATCAGCCCCAGCATTTT. Its translation: CASSARDNNQPQHF. The chain combines TRBV7-2 with TRBJ1-5; possibly TRBD1 for D (6 bases). CDR3 size: 14 residues. V lost 5 bases to trimming and J lost 3 bases, with 11 bases between them. Germline loops: CDR1 SGHTA, CDR2 FQGNSA.